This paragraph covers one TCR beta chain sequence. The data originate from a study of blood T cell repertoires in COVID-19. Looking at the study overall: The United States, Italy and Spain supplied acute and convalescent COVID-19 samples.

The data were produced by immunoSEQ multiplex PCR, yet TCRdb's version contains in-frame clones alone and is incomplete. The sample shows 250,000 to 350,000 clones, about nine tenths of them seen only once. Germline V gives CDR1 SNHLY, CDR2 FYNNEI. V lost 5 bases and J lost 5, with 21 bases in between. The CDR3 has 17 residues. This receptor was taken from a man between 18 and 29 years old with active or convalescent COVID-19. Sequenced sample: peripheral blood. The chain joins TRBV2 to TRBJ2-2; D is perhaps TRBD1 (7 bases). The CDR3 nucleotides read TGTGCCAGCAGTCCCCAGGGGGGTAGCGCCTCAACCGGGGAGCTGTTTTTT. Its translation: CASSPQGGSASTGELFF.